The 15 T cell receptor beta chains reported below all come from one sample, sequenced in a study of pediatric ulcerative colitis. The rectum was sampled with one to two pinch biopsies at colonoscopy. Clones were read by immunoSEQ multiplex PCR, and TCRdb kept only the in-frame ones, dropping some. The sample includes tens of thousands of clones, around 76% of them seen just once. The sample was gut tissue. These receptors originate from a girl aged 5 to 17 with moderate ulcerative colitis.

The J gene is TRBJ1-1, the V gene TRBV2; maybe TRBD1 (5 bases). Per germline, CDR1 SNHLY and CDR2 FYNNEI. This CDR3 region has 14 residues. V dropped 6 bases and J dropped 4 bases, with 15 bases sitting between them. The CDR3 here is CASRGGGLGTEAFF. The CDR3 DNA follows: TGTGCCAGCAGGGGGGGTGGTTTGGGCACTGAAGCTTTCTTT. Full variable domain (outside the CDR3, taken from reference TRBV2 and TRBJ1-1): EPEVTQTPSHQVTQMGQEVILRCVPISNHLYFYWYRQILGQKVEFLVSFYNNEISEKSEIFDDQFSVERPDGSNFTLKIRSTKLEDSAMYFCASRGGGLGTEAFFGQGTRLTVV.

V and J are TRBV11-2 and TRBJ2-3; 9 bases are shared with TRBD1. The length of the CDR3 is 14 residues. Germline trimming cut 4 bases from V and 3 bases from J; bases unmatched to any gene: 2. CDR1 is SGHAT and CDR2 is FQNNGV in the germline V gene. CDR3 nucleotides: TGTGCCAGCAGCTCCGGGACAGGGACAGATACGCAGTATTTT. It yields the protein CASSSGTGTDTQYF. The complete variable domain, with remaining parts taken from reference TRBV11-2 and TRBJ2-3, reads EAGVAQSPRYKIIEKRQSVAFWCNPISGHATLYWYQQILGQGPKLLIQFQNNGVVDDSQLPKDRFSAERLKGVDSTLKIQPAKLEDSAVYLCASSSGTGTDTQYFGPGTRLTVL.

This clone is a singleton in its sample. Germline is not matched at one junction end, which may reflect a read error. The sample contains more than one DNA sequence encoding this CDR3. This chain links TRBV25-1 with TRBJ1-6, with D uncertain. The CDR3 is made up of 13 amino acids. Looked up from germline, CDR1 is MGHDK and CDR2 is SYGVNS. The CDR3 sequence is CASSELYNGALHF. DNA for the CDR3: TGTGCCAGCAGCGAATTATACAACGGGGCCCTCCACTTT. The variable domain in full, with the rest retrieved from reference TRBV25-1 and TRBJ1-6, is EADIYQTPRYLVIGTGKKITLECSQTMGHDKMYWYQQDPGMELHLIHYSYGVNSTEKGDLSSESTVSRIRTEHFPLTLESARPSHTSQYLCASSELYNGALHFGNGTRLTVT.

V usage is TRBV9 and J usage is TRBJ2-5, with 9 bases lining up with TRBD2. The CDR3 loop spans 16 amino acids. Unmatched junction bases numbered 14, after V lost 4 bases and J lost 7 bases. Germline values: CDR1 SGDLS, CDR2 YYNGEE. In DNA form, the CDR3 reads TGTGCCAGCAGCCCAGGGGCTAGCGGGGCGGTAGCGACCCAGTACTTC. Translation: CASSPGASGAVATQYF.

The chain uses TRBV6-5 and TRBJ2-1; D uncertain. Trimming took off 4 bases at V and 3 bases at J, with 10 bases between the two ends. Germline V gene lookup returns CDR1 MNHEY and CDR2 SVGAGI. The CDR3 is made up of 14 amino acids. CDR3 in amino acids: CASSFGLNYNEQFF. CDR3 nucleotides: TGTGCCAGCAGTTTCGGCTTAAACTACAATGAGCAGTTCTTC.

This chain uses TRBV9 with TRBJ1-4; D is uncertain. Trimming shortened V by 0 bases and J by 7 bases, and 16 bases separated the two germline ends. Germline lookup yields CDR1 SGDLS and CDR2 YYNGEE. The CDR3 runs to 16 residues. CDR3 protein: CASSVAHGEGVEKLFF. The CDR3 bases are TGTGCCAGCAGCGTAGCCCACGGGGAGGGAGTTGAAAAACTGTTTTTT. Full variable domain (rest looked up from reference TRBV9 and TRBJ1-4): DSGVTQTPKHLITATGQRVTLRCSPRSGDLSVYWYQQSLDQGLQFLIQYYNGEERAKGNILERFSAQQFPDLHSELNLSSLELGDSALYFCASSVAHGEGVEKLFFGSGTQLSVL.

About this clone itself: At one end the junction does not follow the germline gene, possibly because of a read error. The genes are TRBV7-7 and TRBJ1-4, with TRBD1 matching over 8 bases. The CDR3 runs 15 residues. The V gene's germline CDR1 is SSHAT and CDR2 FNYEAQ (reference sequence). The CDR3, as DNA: TGTGCTAGCAGCTTGGAAGACAGGGGTGATGAAAAACTGTTTTTT. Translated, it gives CASSLEDRGDEKLFF.

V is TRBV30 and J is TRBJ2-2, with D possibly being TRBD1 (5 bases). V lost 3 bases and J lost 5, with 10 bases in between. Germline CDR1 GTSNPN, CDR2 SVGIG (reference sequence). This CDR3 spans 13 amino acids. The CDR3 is CAWSVGVTGELFF. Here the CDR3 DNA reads TGTGCCTGGAGCGTAGGGGTGACCGGGGAGCTGTTTTTT.

For the CDR3, the DNA is TGTGCCAGCAGTGAAGCGGGACGCAGCGGGAGGGCCGTAGAGACCCAGTACTTC. Translated: CASSEAGRSGRAVETQYF. The rearrangement joins TRBV6-1 to TRBJ2-5, with 10 bases that match TRBD2. Germline trimming cut 0 bases from V and 4 bases from J; bases unmatched to any gene: 11. Germline CDR1 reads MNHNS; CDR2 reads SASEGT. The length of the CDR3 is 18 residues.

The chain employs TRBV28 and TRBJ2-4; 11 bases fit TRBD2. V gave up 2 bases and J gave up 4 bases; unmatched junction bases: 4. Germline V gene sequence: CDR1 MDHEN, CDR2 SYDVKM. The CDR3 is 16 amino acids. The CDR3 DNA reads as TGTGCCAGCAGTTTAACTAGCGGGAGACCAAAAAACATTCAGTACTTC. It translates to CASSLTSGRPKNIQYF.

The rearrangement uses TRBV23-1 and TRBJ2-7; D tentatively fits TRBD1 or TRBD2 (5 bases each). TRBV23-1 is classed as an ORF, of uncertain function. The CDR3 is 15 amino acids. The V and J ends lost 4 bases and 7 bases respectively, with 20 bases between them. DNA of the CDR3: TGCGCCAGCAGTCGAGCTGGGGACGCACTCTGGGAGCAGTACTTC. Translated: CASSRAGDALWEQYF.

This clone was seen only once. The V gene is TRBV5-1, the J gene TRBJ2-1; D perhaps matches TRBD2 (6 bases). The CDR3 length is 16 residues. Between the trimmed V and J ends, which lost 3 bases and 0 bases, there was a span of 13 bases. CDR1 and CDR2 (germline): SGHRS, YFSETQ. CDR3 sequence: CASSSTGLISYNEQFF. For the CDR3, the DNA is TGCGCCAGCAGCTCGACGGGACTGATCTCCTACAATGAGCAGTTCTTC.

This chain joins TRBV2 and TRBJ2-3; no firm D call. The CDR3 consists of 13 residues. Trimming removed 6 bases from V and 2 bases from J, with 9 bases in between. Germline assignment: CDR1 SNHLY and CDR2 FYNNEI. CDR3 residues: CASSAEITDTQYF. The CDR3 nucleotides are TGTGCCAGCAGCGCCGAAATCACAGATACGCAGTATTTT. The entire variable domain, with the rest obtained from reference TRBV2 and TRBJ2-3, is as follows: EPEVTQTPSHQVTQMGQEVILRCVPISNHLYFYWYRQILGQKVEFLVSFYNNEISEKSEIFDDQFSVERPDGSNFTLKIRSTKLEDSAMYFCASSAEITDTQYFGPGTRLTVL.

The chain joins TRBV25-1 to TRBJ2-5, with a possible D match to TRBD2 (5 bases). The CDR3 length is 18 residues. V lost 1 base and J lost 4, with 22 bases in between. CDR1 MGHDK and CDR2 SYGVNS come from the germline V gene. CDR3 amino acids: CASSELSVRRSGGETQYF. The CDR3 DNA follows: TGTGCCAGCAGTGAATTAAGTGTTCGGAGGTCGGGCGGAGAGACCCAGTACTTC. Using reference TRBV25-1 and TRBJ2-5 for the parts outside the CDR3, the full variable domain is EADIYQTPRYLVIGTGKKITLECSQTMGHDKMYWYQQDPGMELHLIHYSYGVNSTEKGDLSSESTVSRIRTEHFPLTLESARPSHTSQYLCASSELSVRRSGGETQYFGPGTRLLVL.

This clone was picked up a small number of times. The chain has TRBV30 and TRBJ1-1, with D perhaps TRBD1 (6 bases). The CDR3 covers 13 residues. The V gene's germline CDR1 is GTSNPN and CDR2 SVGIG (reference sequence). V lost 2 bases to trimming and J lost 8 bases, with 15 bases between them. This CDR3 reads CAWSLSRGGEAFF. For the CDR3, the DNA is TGTGCCTGGAGTCTCTCCAGGGGAGGGGAAGCTTTCTTT.